This T cell receptor beta chain was sequenced for a study of cytomegalovirus exposure and HLA in healthy donors. Study observations and caveats: It was likely that a cluster of highly shared sequence variants was a sequencing artifact.

Vbeta (60) and Jbeta (13) primers were used in the PCR. Some clones are missing from TCRdb's copy, which holds only in-frame ones; the method was immunoSEQ multiplex PCR. The repertoire consists of about 43,000 clones, with more than 45% occurring once and the leading ten covering roughly 5.5%. Of note for this clone: Its antigen is undetermined.

Trimming removed 6 bases from V and 7 bases from J, with 21 bases in between. CDR3 length: 16 residues. The V gene's germline CDR1 is SNHLY and CDR2 FYNNEI. The source is a man aged 60 to 75 in good health and CMV-seronegative. The chain combines TRBV2 with TRBJ2-2; D is perhaps TRBD2 (6 bases). Sequencing was performed on PBMCs. The CDR3 DNA reads as TGTGCCAGCAGACTGGAGGGGCGCACTGGATTCGGGGAGCTGTTTTTT. Protein sequence: CASRLEGRTGFGELFF.